The subject of this entry is one TCR beta chain. As processed by the authors: Amplification with reference gene primers provided the estimates of nucleated cell counts. Assay used: immunoSEQ multiplex PCR; TCRdb lists only in-frame clones, some missing. V, J and clone size were drawn from that table, and D and trimming were deduced from the DNA. Here the sample spans 290,000 or so clones, roughly 86% being singletons. This sample is part of a study of blood T cell repertoires in COVID-19. Across the whole study: T cells, B-cell-depleted T cells, or PBMCs supplied cDNA or gDNA.

Germline V lookup: CDR1 KGHSH, CDR2 LQKENI. This CDR3 has 16 amino acids. V dropped 1 base and J dropped 4; count of bases not matched to a gene: 9. All enrollees were roughly 18 to 90 years old and from roughly 22 US areas. Each participant's cohort was designated according to participant-reported clinical history. J is TRBJ1-1 and V is TRBV18; 7 bases agree with TRBD1. The receptor's source is a woman under 30 who had recovered from COVID-19. The sample consisted of PBMCs or T cells enriched from blood (not recorded which). The CDR3 bases are TGTGCCAGCTCACCACGCGTCGGACAGGAGGGCACTGAAGCTTTCTTT. Protein: CASSPRVGQEGTEAFF.